This TCR beta chain was recorded in a study of response to subunit inactivated influenza vaccine. TCRdb called the RT-PCR reads again in MiXCR, with one record for every CDR3 protein. The sample holds about 540,000 distinct CDR3 sequences, under 30% seen once. A further study also used this sample, focusing on T cells expressing NK-cell markers. Per that study: Beta-chain TCR cDNA was generated via 5'RACE template switching with UMIs. The authors applied an anti-gamma-delta TCR antibody in several experiments, and it restricted sorting to alpha-beta TCR T cells.

The starting material was CD4+ T cells sorted from PBMCs, obtained approximately 13 days after vaccination. This clonotype originated in a man aged 50 or older who received an inactivated influenza vaccine.

The CDR3 DNA is TGTGCCAGCAGTTTGGTAAATGGTGAGCAGTTCTTC. The encoded protein is CASSLVNGEQFF. The gene calls are TRBV27 and TRBJ2-1; D gene unclear. Germline CDR1 reads MNHEY; CDR2 reads SMNVEV (reference sequence). V was pared by 3 bases and J by 9 bases, with 9 bases between. The CDR3 is made up of 12 amino acids.